The rows below give T cell receptor beta chains drawn from one sample of a study of multiple sclerosis patients with progressive multifocal leukoencephalopathy. Sequencing used immunoSEQ multiplex PCR; TCRdb keeps in-frame clones, though not all of them. The sample lists 25,000 to 35,000 clones; over 85% were seen once. This specimen was PBMCs, taken from a patient treated with natalizumab. The receptors shown here come from a human donor with multiple sclerosis. Both conserved end residues are part of each CDR3. D genes are given only for firm matches. A clone size is listed for some rows: how often the clone was seen (once, few, many), or a class if it is expanded.

j_call: TRBJ1-1
v_call: TRBV19
d_call: TRBD1
clone_size: -
cdr3_nt: TGTGCCAGTAGTATTCAGCACACGGACAGGGGCACTGAAGCTTTCTTT
cdr3_aa: CASSIQHTDRGTEAFF

j_call: TRBJ1-2
v_call: TRBV15
d_call: -
clone_size: -
cdr3_nt: TGTGCCACCAGCAGAGTAGACTATGGCTACACCTTC
cdr3_aa: CATSRVDYGYTF

j_call: TRBJ2-1
v_call: TRBV28
d_call: -
clone_size: -
cdr3_nt: TGTGCCAGCAGTTTACGGGAGCAGTTCTTC
cdr3_aa: CASSLREQFF

j_call: TRBJ2-2
v_call: TRBV7-9
d_call: -
clone_size: -
cdr3_nt: TGTGCCAGCAGCTTAGCGGGCGGGACCGGGGAGCTGTTTTTT
cdr3_aa: CASSLAGGTGELFF

j_call: TRBJ2-7
v_call: TRBV7-2
d_call: -
clone_size: -
cdr3_nt: TGTGCCAGCAGCGTTGGACAGCACTACGAGCAGTACTTC
cdr3_aa: CASSVGQHYEQYF

j_call: TRBJ2-1
v_call: TRBV6-4
d_call: TRBD2
clone_size: -
cdr3_nt: TGTGCCAGCAGCCCCGGGACTAGCGGGAGCTCCTACAATGAGCAGTTCTTC
cdr3_aa: CASSPGTSGSSYNEQFF

j_call: TRBJ2-7
v_call: TRBV7-2
d_call: TRBD2
clone_size: -
cdr3_nt: TGTGCCAGCAGTCACCACCCCCCCACGGCGGGAGGAAGCTACGAGCAGTACTTC
cdr3_aa: CASSHHPPTAGGSYEQYF

j_call: TRBJ1-2
v_call: TRBV6-6
d_call: TRBD1
clone_size: -
cdr3_nt: TGTGCCAGTTGCGACAGGGGGAACTATGGCTACACCTTC
cdr3_aa: CASCDRGNYGYTF

j_call: TRBJ2-3
v_call: TRBV6-4
d_call: -
clone_size: -
cdr3_nt: TGTGCCAGCAGTGAAACCTCTGGGGACACAGATACGCAGTATTTT
cdr3_aa: CASSETSGDTDTQYF

j_call: TRBJ2-7
v_call: TRBV14
d_call: -
clone_size: -
cdr3_nt: TGTGCCAGCAGCCCCGGACGGACCTTCTACGAGCAGTACTTC
cdr3_aa: CASSPGRTFYEQYF

j_call: TRBJ2-1
v_call: TRBV27
d_call: -
clone_size: -
cdr3_nt: TGTGCCAGCACTCCACCACCGGGCAGGGGCCCCTACAATGAGCAGTTCTTC
cdr3_aa: CASTPPPGRGPYNEQFF

j_call: TRBJ2-2
v_call: TRBV19
d_call: -
clone_size: -
cdr3_nt: TGTGCCAGTACAGGGAGTTTAGGCGAAGGCACCGGGGAGCTGTTTTTT
cdr3_aa: CASTGSLGEGTGELFF

j_call: TRBJ2-7
v_call: TRBV5-8
d_call: -
clone_size: -
cdr3_nt: TGTGCCAGCAGCTTGAAGCTCAACCCCCGCGAGCAGTACTTC
cdr3_aa: CASSLKLNPREQYF

j_call: TRBJ1-2
v_call: TRBV29-1
d_call: -
clone_size: -
cdr3_nt: TGCAGCGTGGCCAGGGTGGAGGGCTACACCTTC
cdr3_aa: CSVARVEGYTF

j_call: TRBJ1-5
v_call: TRBV7-2
d_call: -
clone_size: -
cdr3_nt: TGTGCCAGCAGCTCCAGCGCGGACAGCAATCAGCCCCAGCATTTT
cdr3_aa: CASSSSADSNQPQHF

j_call: TRBJ1-1
v_call: TRBV6-5
d_call: TRBD1
clone_size: once
cdr3_nt: TGTGCCAGCAGTCAACGGACAGGGTTCCAGAAGGGAGCTTTCTTT
cdr3_aa: CASSQRTGFQKGAFF

j_call: TRBJ1-2
v_call: TRBV5-1
d_call: -
clone_size: -
cdr3_nt: TGCGCCAGCAGCTTTGAGGGGTTTCGTGGCTACACCTTC
cdr3_aa: CASSFEGFRGYTF

j_call: TRBJ1-1
v_call: TRBV6-4
d_call: -
clone_size: -
cdr3_nt: TGTGCCAGCAGCCCGGACAGCCCCACTGAAGCTTTCTTT
cdr3_aa: CASSPDSPTEAFF

j_call: TRBJ2-6
v_call: TRBV5-6
d_call: TRBD1
clone_size: -
cdr3_nt: TGTGCCAGCAGCTCGACCAGACAGGGGGGTATTCTCGTCCTGACTTTC
cdr3_aa: CASSSTRQGGILVLTF

j_call: TRBJ2-2
v_call: TRBV27
d_call: TRBD1
clone_size: few
cdr3_nt: TGTGCCAGCAGAGCCGGGACAGGGTCAACCGGGGAGCTGTTTTTT
cdr3_aa: CASRAGTGSTGELFF

j_call: TRBJ2-1
v_call: TRBV6-1
d_call: -
clone_size: once
cdr3_nt: TGTGCCAGCAGCGAACCTTCCCGGGGCTACAATGAGCAGTTCTTC
cdr3_aa: CASSEPSRGYNEQFF

j_call: TRBJ2-1
v_call: TRBV7-9
d_call: TRBD1
clone_size: -
cdr3_nt: TGTGCCAGCAGCGTAGGACAGGGGGCCGAGCAGTTCTTC
cdr3_aa: CASSVGQGAEQFF

j_call: TRBJ1-6
v_call: TRBV5-8
d_call: -
clone_size: -
cdr3_nt: TGTGCCAGCAGCGCCCGGATCGGACGGGGACCCCTCCACTTT
cdr3_aa: CASSARIGRGPLHF

j_call: TRBJ1-1
v_call: TRBV7-3
d_call: -
clone_size: -
cdr3_nt: TGTGCCAGCAGCTTCGGAAGGGGCACTGAAGCTTTCTTT
cdr3_aa: CASSFGRGTEAFF

j_call: TRBJ2-5
v_call: TRBV15
d_call: TRBD2
clone_size: -
cdr3_nt: TGTGCCACCACCTTAACTAGCGGGAGGGCCTTGGGGACCCAGTACTTC
cdr3_aa: CATTLTSGRALGTQYF

j_call: TRBJ1-4
v_call: TRBV11-3
d_call: -
clone_size: -
cdr3_nt: TGTGCCAGCAGCCGCCCAGGGAGTGGTAATGAAAAACTGTTTTTT
cdr3_aa: CASSRPGSGNEKLFF

j_call: TRBJ1-1
v_call: TRBV29-1
d_call: -
clone_size: few
cdr3_nt: TGCAGCGGTGTGGGGGATGGGGGGTCTGAAGCTTTCTTT
cdr3_aa: CSGVGDGGSEAFF

j_call: TRBJ2-6
v_call: TRBV5-4
d_call: -
clone_size: -
cdr3_nt: TGTGCCAGCAGCTTCGGGAGAGGTGGCTCTGGGGCCAACGTCCTGACTTTC
cdr3_aa: CASSFGRGGSGANVLTF

j_call: TRBJ2-1
v_call: TRBV15
d_call: TRBD2
clone_size: -
cdr3_nt: TGTGCCACCAGCAGAGATGGTGGGGGACTAGTAAATGAGCAGTTCTTC
cdr3_aa: CATSRDGGGLVNEQFF

j_call: TRBJ1-5
v_call: TRBV28
d_call: -
clone_size: once
cdr3_nt: TGTGCCAGCAGTTTAATGGGTAGCAATCAGCCCCAGCATTTT
cdr3_aa: CASSLMGSNQPQHF

j_call: TRBJ1-1
v_call: TRBV4-2
d_call: TRBD1
clone_size: -
cdr3_nt: TGTGCCAGCAGCCAAGTACCAGGGACAGGGGGCTTGTGGACTGAAGCTTTCTTT
cdr3_aa: CASSQVPGTGGLWTEAFF

j_call: TRBJ1-2
v_call: TRBV7-9
d_call: -
clone_size: -
cdr3_nt: TGTGCCAGCAGCCAAGCCACTGAATATGGCTACACCTTC
cdr3_aa: CASSQATEYGYTF

j_call: TRBJ2-7
v_call: TRBV7-2
d_call: TRBD2
clone_size: -
cdr3_nt: TGTGCCAGCAGCCCAGCGGGAGGGCCCTACGAGCAGTACTTC
cdr3_aa: CASSPAGGPYEQYF

j_call: TRBJ2-7
v_call: TRBV25-1
d_call: TRBD1
clone_size: -
cdr3_nt: TGTGCCAGCAGTGGCTTGGGACAGGGGGCTTACGAGCAGTACTTC
cdr3_aa: CASSGLGQGAYEQYF

j_call: TRBJ2-7
v_call: TRBV5-6
d_call: TRBD1
clone_size: -
cdr3_nt: TGTGCCGGCAGCGAGGACAGGGGTGACGAGCAGTACTTC
cdr3_aa: CAGSEDRGDEQYF

j_call: TRBJ1-5
v_call: TRBV4-2
d_call: -
clone_size: -
cdr3_nt: TGTGCCAGCAGCCAAGACCTGACAGAATATAGCAATCAGCCCCAGCATTTT
cdr3_aa: CASSQDLTEYSNQPQHF

j_call: TRBJ2-7
v_call: TRBV4-1
d_call: -
clone_size: -
cdr3_nt: TGCGCCAGCAGCCAATTCCCCCTGGGGACACAACCCTACGAGCAGTACTTC
cdr3_aa: CASSQFPLGTQPYEQYF

j_call: TRBJ2-7
v_call: TRBV6-1
d_call: TRBD1
clone_size: -
cdr3_nt: TGTGCCAGCAGTTTTACCGGGACAGGGGGGCACGAGCAGTACTTC
cdr3_aa: CASSFTGTGGHEQYF

j_call: TRBJ2-2
v_call: TRBV7-9
d_call: -
clone_size: -
cdr3_nt: TGTGCCAGCAGCCCCGGGACCGCGAACACCGGGGAGCTGTTTTTT
cdr3_aa: CASSPGTANTGELFF

j_call: TRBJ2-7
v_call: TRBV10-3
d_call: TRBD1
clone_size: -
cdr3_nt: TGTGCCATTCGACGGGACAGGCCCTACGAGCAGTACTTC
cdr3_aa: CAIRRDRPYEQYF

j_call: TRBJ2-4
v_call: TRBV11-2
d_call: -
clone_size: -
cdr3_nt: TGTGCCAGCAGCCCGATGAGCGAGCGGGCCTTCGGGAACATTCAGTACTTC
cdr3_aa: CASSPMSERAFGNIQYF

j_call: TRBJ2-3
v_call: TRBV27
d_call: -
clone_size: -
cdr3_nt: TGTGCCAGCAGTTTCCGGGACTCAGATACGCAGTATTTT
cdr3_aa: CASSFRDSDTQYF

j_call: TRBJ2-3
v_call: TRBV29-1
d_call: -
clone_size: -
cdr3_nt: TGCAGCGTAAAACAGGGAGAGGTAAATACGCAGTATTTT
cdr3_aa: CSVKQGEVNTQYF

j_call: TRBJ2-7
v_call: TRBV13
d_call: -
clone_size: -
cdr3_nt: TGTGCCAGCAGCTTAGGCCGATCAACCTACGAGCAGTACTTC
cdr3_aa: CASSLGRSTYEQYF

j_call: TRBJ1-5
v_call: TRBV19
d_call: -
clone_size: -
cdr3_nt: TGTGCCAGTAGTATAGCAGGGGGCAATCAGCCCCAGCATTTT
cdr3_aa: CASSIAGGNQPQHF

j_call: TRBJ2-7
v_call: TRBV7-2
d_call: TRBD2
clone_size: -
cdr3_nt: TGTGCCAGCAGCCACGGGACTAGCGGTCCCTACGAGCAGTACTTC
cdr3_aa: CASSHGTSGPYEQYF

j_call: TRBJ2-7
v_call: TRBV9
d_call: -
clone_size: -
cdr3_nt: TGTGCCAGCAGCGTAGGGTGGCTAGCAGGCTCCGAGCAGTACTTC
cdr3_aa: CASSVGWLAGSEQYF

j_call: TRBJ1-2
v_call: TRBV27
d_call: TRBD1
clone_size: -
cdr3_nt: TGTGCCAGCAGTTCTACGGACAGGGGGAGATTGGGCTACACCTTC
cdr3_aa: CASSSTDRGRLGYTF

j_call: TRBJ1-5
v_call: TRBV18
d_call: -
clone_size: -
cdr3_nt: TGTGCCAGCTCACCACCAGGGGATCAGCCCCAGCATTTT
cdr3_aa: CASSPPGDQPQHF

j_call: TRBJ1-2
v_call: TRBV7-2
d_call: -
clone_size: -
cdr3_nt: TGTGCCAGCAGCTTAGAGAGCACAGGGAGTAAGGGCTACACCTTC
cdr3_aa: CASSLESTGSKGYTF

j_call: TRBJ1-5
v_call: TRBV6-6
d_call: -
clone_size: -
cdr3_nt: TGTGCCAGCAGGCCTTCTGGCAATCAGCCCCAGCATTTT
cdr3_aa: CASRPSGNQPQHF

j_call: TRBJ2-1
v_call: TRBV7-6
d_call: -
clone_size: once
cdr3_nt: TGTGCCAGCAGCTTAGGCTACAATGAGCAGTTCTTC
cdr3_aa: CASSLGYNEQFF